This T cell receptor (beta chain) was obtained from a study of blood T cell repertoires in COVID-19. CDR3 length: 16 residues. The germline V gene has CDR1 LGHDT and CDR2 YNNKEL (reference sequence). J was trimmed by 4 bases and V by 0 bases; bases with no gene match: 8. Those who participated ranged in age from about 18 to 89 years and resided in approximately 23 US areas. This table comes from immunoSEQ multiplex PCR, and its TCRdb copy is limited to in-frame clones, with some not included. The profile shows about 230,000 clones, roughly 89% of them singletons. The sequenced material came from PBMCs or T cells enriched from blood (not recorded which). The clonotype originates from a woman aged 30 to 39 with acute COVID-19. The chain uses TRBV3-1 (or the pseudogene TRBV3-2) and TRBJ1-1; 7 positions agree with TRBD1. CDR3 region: CASSQDRKQGSTEAFF. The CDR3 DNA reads TGTGCCAGCAGCCAAGACAGGAAACAGGGGAGCACTGAAGCTTTCTTT.